This T cell receptor (beta chain) was documented in a study of CD8+ T cells in alopecia areata. Study-wide background: Treated patients took oral tofacitinib at 5 to 10 mg twice daily. Tofacitinib was given for 6 to 18 months, then stopped for 6 months.

RNA extraction was followed by reverse transcription into cDNA, which acted as the sequencing template. TCRdb's table, derived via immunoSEQ multiplex PCR, lists solely in-frame clones and lacks some. Of 200,000 to 250,000 clones detected, 50% to 60% appear once; the ten largest clones hold 0.45%. The V gene end was trimmed by 5 bases and the J gene end by 8 bases; junction bases not matched to a gene: 17. Germline loops: CDR1 SGHRS, CDR2 YFSETQ. CDR3 length equals 16 residues. Study-level results: Lesional scalp, especially alopecia totalis/universalis, showed higher clonality than normal scalp. Mice showed TCR sharing more clearly than patients did, possibly owing to HLA.

In this sample, this clone turned up a few times. Its specificity is unknown. The chain has TRBV5-1 and TRBJ1-2, with TRBD1 matching 8 bases. The sequencing used CD4+ T cells sorted from blood, collected at week 0. The origin of this receptor is a human donor with alopecia areata. The CDR3 reads CASRRGGTGEVWGYTF. The DNA for the CDR3 is TGCGCCAGCAGGAGAGGAGGGACAGGAGAAGTGTGGGGCTACACCTTC. Using reference TRBV5-1 and TRBJ1-2 for the parts outside the CDR3, the full variable domain is KAGVTQTPRYLIKTRGQQVTLSCSPISGHRSVSWYQQTPGQGLQFLFEYFSETQRNKGNFPGRFSGRQFSNSRSEMNVSTLELGDSALYLCASRRGGTGEVWGYTFGSGTRLTVV.